This entry concerns a single T cell receptor beta chain. These data belong to a study of blood T cell repertoires in COVID-19. Study context: COVID-19 samples collected from the United States, Italy and Spain covered acute and convalescent phases.

Trimming cost V 0 bases and J 0 bases, with 12 bases left between them. The CDR3 is made up of 17 amino acids. Germline values: CDR1 SGHRS, CDR2 YFSETQ. In the original workflow: Amplification of reference gene primers was used by the study to estimate nucleated cell counts. Only in-frame clones appear in the TCRdb table, and some are missing; sequencing was by immunoSEQ multiplex PCR. V and J calls and clone size are given by that table; D and trimming were obtained from the DNA. The sample has 300,000 to 400,000 clones, roughly 86% seen once. The sequence was collected from a woman aged 60 to 75 with COVID-19, enrolled during active disease. The sequencing sample was made of peripheral blood. The V gene is TRBV5-1, the J gene TRBJ2-2; D possibly corresponds to TRBD2 (5 bases). The CDR3: CASSLDPRGANTGELFF. The CDR3 DNA reads as TGCGCCAGCAGCTTGGACCCCCGGGGAGCGAACACCGGGGAGCTGTTTTTT. The whole variable domain, remainder taken from reference TRBV5-1 and TRBJ2-2, is KAGVTQTPRYLIKTRGQQVTLSCSPISGHRSVSWYQQTPGQGLQFLFEYFSETQRNKGNFPGRFSGRQFSNSRSEMNVSTLELGDSALYLCASSLDPRGANTGELFFGEGSRLTVL.